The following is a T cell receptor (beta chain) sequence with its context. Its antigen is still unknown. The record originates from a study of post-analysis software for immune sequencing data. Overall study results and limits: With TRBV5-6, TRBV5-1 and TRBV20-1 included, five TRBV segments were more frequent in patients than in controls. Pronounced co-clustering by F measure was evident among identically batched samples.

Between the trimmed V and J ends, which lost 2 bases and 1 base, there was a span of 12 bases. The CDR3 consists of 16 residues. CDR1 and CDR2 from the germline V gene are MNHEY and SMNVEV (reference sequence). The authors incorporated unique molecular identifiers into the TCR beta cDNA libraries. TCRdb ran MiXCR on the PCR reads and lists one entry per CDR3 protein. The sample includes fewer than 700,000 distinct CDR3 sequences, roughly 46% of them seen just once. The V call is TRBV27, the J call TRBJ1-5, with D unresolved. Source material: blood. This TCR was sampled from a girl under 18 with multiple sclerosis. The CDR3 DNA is TGTGCCAGCAGTTTAAGACTGAGGATCAGCAATCAGCCCCAGCATTTT. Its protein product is CASSLRLRISNQPQHF.